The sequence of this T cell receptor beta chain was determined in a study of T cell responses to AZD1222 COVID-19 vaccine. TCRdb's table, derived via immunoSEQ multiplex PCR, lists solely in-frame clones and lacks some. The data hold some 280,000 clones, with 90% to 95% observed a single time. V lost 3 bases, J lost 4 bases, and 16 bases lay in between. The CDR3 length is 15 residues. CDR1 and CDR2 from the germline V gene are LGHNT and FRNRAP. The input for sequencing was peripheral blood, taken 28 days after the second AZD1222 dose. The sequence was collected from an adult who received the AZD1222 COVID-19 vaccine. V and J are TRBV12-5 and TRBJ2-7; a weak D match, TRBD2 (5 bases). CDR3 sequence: CASGLEDRCGYEQYF. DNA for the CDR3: TGTGCTAGTGGTTTAGAGGACCGCTGCGGGTACGAGCAGTACTTC.